This passage covers 11 T cell receptor beta chains from one sample sequenced in a study of blood T cell repertoires in COVID-19. Sequenced by immunoSEQ multiplex PCR; TCRdb stores in-frame clones only, minus some. The data contain about 230,000 clones, over 70% of them singletons. Sequencing was carried out using peripheral blood. The receptors were sampled from a woman of 80 years or more with acute or convalescent COVID-19.

The rearrangement joins TRBV29-1 to TRBJ1-1; the D is unclear. Germline V gives CDR1 SQVTM, CDR2 ANQGSEA. The CDR3 runs 11 residues. Trimming took off 3 bases at V and 3 bases at J, with 5 bases between the two ends. The CDR3 sequence is CSVDGYTEAFF. The CDR3 DNA reads as TGCAGCGTTGACGGTTACACTGAAGCTTTCTTT.

The chain carries TRBV5-6 and TRBJ1-2, with D perhaps TRBD1 (6 bases). The CDR3 contains 14 residues. Germline CDR1 and CDR2: SGHDT and YYEEEE. V was trimmed by 0 bases and J by 6 bases, leaving 12 bases between them. CDR3 sequence (DNA): TGTGCCAGCAGCTTGGCCGACAGGAGTGATGGCTACACCTTC. It specifies CASSLADRSDGYTF. The variable domain in full, with the rest retrieved from reference TRBV5-6 and TRBJ1-2, is DAGVTQSPTHLIKTRGQQVTLRCSPKSGHDTVSWYQQALGQGPQFIFQYYEEEERQRGNFPDRFSGHQFPNYSSELNVNALLLGDSALYLCASSLADRSDGYTFGSGTRLTVV.

V usage is TRBV10-2 and J usage is TRBJ2-3, with 9 bases aligning to TRBD1. Germline V gene sequence: CDR1 WSHSY, CDR2 SAAADI. V lost 3 bases and J lost 0; bases outside the gene matches: 7. The CDR3 length is 17 residues. CDR3 in DNA: TGCGCCAGCAGTGATCTCCCGGGACAGGGTAGCACAGATACGCAGTATTTT. It specifies CASSDLPGQGSTDTQYF.

The gene calls are TRBV19 and TRBJ2-5; 12 nucleotides agree with TRBD2. This CDR3 has 17 residues. Trimming took 3 bases from V and 2 from J; bases not matched to a gene: 7. Germline CDR1 is LNHDA and CDR2 is SQIVND (reference sequence). CDR3 nucleotides: TGTGCCAGTAGTATTAGTACGACTAGCGGGGGTCAAGAGACCCAGTACTTC. This encodes CASSISTTSGGQETQYF. The whole variable domain, filled in from reference TRBV19 and TRBJ2-5, reads DGGITQSPKYLFRKEGQNVTLSCEQNLNHDAMYWYRQDPGQGLRLIYYSQIVNDFQKGDIAEGYSVSREKKESFPLTVTSAQKNPTAFYLCASSISTTSGGQETQYFGPGTRLLVL.

This clone appeared once. This chain uses TRBV9 with TRBJ1-1; D is ambiguous. Trimming removed 5 bases at V and 1 base at J, with 12 bases between. The length of the CDR3 is 14 residues. CDR1 SGDLS and CDR2 YYNGEE come from the germline V gene. CDR3 sequence reads: CASSRLARNTEAFF. In DNA form, the CDR3 reads TGTGCCAGCAGTCGACTGGCTCGGAACACTGAAGCTTTCTTT.

The rearrangement uses TRBV19 and TRBJ1-1; 7 positions match TRBD1. CDR3 size: 14 residues. V shed 5 bases, J shed 4 bases, and the junction held 7 bases outside the gene matches. Germline V gene lookup returns CDR1 LNHDA and CDR2 SQIVND (reference sequence). The CDR3 here is CASSVNRGGTEAFF. Here the CDR3 DNA reads TGTGCCAGTAGTGTTAACAGGGGTGGCACTGAAGCTTTCTTT.

As DNA, the CDR3 is TGTGCCAGCAGTGAAGCCCAGGGGGCTACGTTCGGGGAGCTGTTTTTT. This translates into CASSEAQGATFGELFF. The genes are TRBV6-1 and TRBJ2-2; 8 bases match TRBD1. This CDR3 comprises 16 residues. Germline values: CDR1 MNHNS, CDR2 SASEGT. J gave up 7 bases and V 0 bases, and 7 bases lay outside the gene matches.

The chain couples TRBV5-6 to TRBJ1-5; TRBD1 aligns across 9 bases. The CDR3 has 14 residues. The trim removed 2 bases at V and 6 bases at J, leaving 3 bases unmatched. Germline V gene lookup returns CDR1 SGHDT and CDR2 YYEEEE. The CDR3: CASSFTGGGQPQHF. The DNA for the CDR3 is TGTGCCAGCAGCTTCACAGGGGGCGGTCAGCCCCAGCATTTT.

This chain joins TRBV30 and TRBJ1-3; no clear D. Trimming pared 1 base from V and 7 bases from J, leaving 14 bases between. The CDR3 totals 14 residues. From germline, CDR1 is GTSNPN and CDR2 SVGIG (reference sequence). CDR3 residues: CAWSAASSRNTIYF. As DNA, the CDR3 is TGTGCCTGGAGTGCTGCGTCGTCACGGAACACCATATATTTT.

The V gene is TRBV12-3 or TRBV12-4, the J gene TRBJ1-6, with a tentative D call TRBD1 (6 bases). This CDR3 comprises 13 residues. Trimming pared 5 bases from V and 7 bases from J, leaving 9 bases between. CDR3 bases: TGTGCCAGCAGTGGACAGTTGAATTCACCCCTCCACTTT. Protein: CASSGQLNSPLHF.

The chain is built from TRBV19 and TRBJ1-5, with 7 bases fitting TRBD1. CDR3 size: 15 residues. Trimming cost V 8 bases and J 0 bases; bases outside gene matches: 7. The germline V gene encodes CDR1 LNHDA and CDR2 SQIVND (reference sequence). The CDR3 nucleotides read TGTGCCAGTCACCGGACAGGCACTAGCAATCAGCCCCAGCATTTT. This codes for CASHRTGTSNQPQHF. Together with reference TRBV19 and TRBJ1-5, the CDR3 gives the full variable domain: DGGITQSPKYLFRKEGQNVTLSCEQNLNHDAMYWYRQDPGQGLRLIYYSQIVNDFQKGDIAEGYSVSREKKESFPLTVTSAQKNPTAFYLCASHRTGTSNQPQHFGDGTRLSIL.